These 9 T cell receptor beta chains were all obtained from the same sample, sequenced in a study of regulatory T cells in long-lasting Graves disease. Stated time point: newly diagnosed GD, antithyroid drugs for less than 3 months. There was RNA extracted from PBMCs, and the TCR library was made from it. Arm-PCR of CDR3 regions and iRepertoire HTBI primers were the basis on which TCR beta libraries were built. TCRdb reprocessed the multiplex PCR reads with MiXCR, giving one entry per CDR3 protein. The sample has under 500,000 distinct CDR3 sequences, around 15% seen once; the top ten hold roughly a tenth. This same sample was also taken into another study, of T cells in Graves' hyperthyroidism and ophthalmopathy.

The specimen was peripheral blood mononuclear cells (PBMCs), collected at new diagnosis, from a patient treated with antithyroid drugs. Receptors were obtained from a woman aged 30 to 39 with Graves disease.

This clonotype was recorded once. A much larger clone lies one base from this, so it may be a read error. Lacking the conserved final phenylalanine or tryptophan, this CDR3 likely reflects a read error. V usage is TRBV18 and J usage is TRBJ2-1; 7 positions match TRBD2. CDR1 and CDR2 (germline): KGHSH, LQKENI. This CDR3 is built from 15 residues. V shed 3 bases and J 4 bases; nucleotides not matched to a gene: 6. The CDR3 sequence: CASSPAGVRYNEQFS. The CDR3 DNA is TGTGCCAGCTCACCTGCGGGAGTGCGGTACAATGAGCAGTTCTCC.

This clonotype appeared many times. The chain links TRBV11-1 to TRBJ2-1; D gene unclear. From germline, CDR1 is SGHAT and CDR2 FQDESV (reference sequence). V was pared by 7 bases and J by 7 bases, with 11 bases between. CDR3 length: 12 residues. The CDR3 is CASTSEGNEQFF. In DNA form, the CDR3 reads TGTGCCAGCACATCGGAAGGGAATGAGCAGTTCTTC.

The chain recombines TRBV19 with TRBJ2-7; 12 bases match TRBD1. The germline CDR1 and CDR2 sequences are LNHDA and SQIVND (reference sequence). CDR3 length equals 17 residues. The J segment lost 3 bases and the V segment lost 5 bases, leaving 11 bases of the junction unmatched. The CDR3 sequence: CASSPGQGAPLSYEQYF. The DNA of the CDR3 is TGTGCCAGTAGTCCGGGACAGGGGGCGCCATTAAGCTACGAGCAGTACTTC.

The chain carries TRBV27 and TRBJ2-1; 8 bases are a match to TRBD2. The CDR3 has 16 amino acids. Germline-derived CDR1 and CDR2 are MNHEY and SMNVEV (reference sequence). The V segment lost 5 bases and the J segment 7 bases; nucleotides outside the gene matches: 13. The CDR3 coding sequence is TGTGCCAGCAGTCCATCCGGGACTAGTAAGGGTAATGAGCAGTTCTTC. Translated: CASSPSGTSKGNEQFF.

Ten or more counts support this clonotype. The chain recombines TRBV11-2 with TRBJ2-5; D perhaps matches TRBD1 (5 bases). The germline V gene has CDR1 SGHAT and CDR2 FQNNGV. The V and J ends lost 5 bases and 7 bases respectively, with 14 bases between them. The CDR3 totals 13 residues. CDR3 DNA sequence: TGTGCCAGCAGCCCCCAGGGCGTTGGGACCCAGTACTTC. Its translation is CASSPQGVGTQYF. Variable domain in full (rest from reference TRBV11-2 and TRBJ2-5): EAGVAQSPRYKIIEKRQSVAFWCNPISGHATLYWYQQILGQGPKLLIQFQNNGVVDDSQLPKDRFSAERLKGVDSTLKIQPAKLEDSAVYLCASSPQGVGTQYFGPGTRLLVL.

There are many counts of this clonotype. V and J are TRBV7-2 and TRBJ1-1; no clear D. The CDR3 covers 12 residues. The germline V gene encodes CDR1 SGHTA and CDR2 FQGNSA. Trimming pared 2 bases from V and 8 bases from J, leaving 9 bases between. CDR3 residues: CASSLTGPEAFF. CDR3 DNA sequence: TGTGCCAGCAGCTTAACCGGGCCCGAAGCTTTCTTT.

This clonotype was seen many times. V usage is TRBV29-1 and J usage is TRBJ2-7, with D tentatively TRBD1 (6 bases). Germline V gene lookup returns CDR1 SQVTM and CDR2 ANQGSEA. The CDR3 consists of 14 residues. V was shortened by 6 bases and J by 1 base, with 16 bases between the two germline ends. The CDR3 DNA reads TGCAGCGTAAGAGGACAGAGGCTTTCCTACGAGCAGTACTTC. It translates to CSVRGQRLSYEQYF.

This clonotype was found many times. The gene calls are TRBV7-2 and TRBJ2-5, with 8 positions matching TRBD2. Germline trimming cut 4 bases from V and 1 base from J; bases unmatched to any gene: 2. The length of the CDR3 is 14 residues. The germline gives CDR1 SGHTA, CDR2 FQGNSA. The CDR3 DNA reads as TGTGCCAGCAGCTCGACTAGCGTCCAAGAGACCCAGTACTTC. This gives the protein CASSSTSVQETQYF.

This clonotype has at least ten counts. This rearrangement joins TRBV11-3 to TRBJ2-2; 11 bases agree with TRBD2. V shed 4 bases and J 7 bases; nucleotides not matched to a gene: 8. Germline V lookup: CDR1 SGHNT, CDR2 YENEEA. The CDR3 runs 16 residues. In DNA, the CDR3 is TGTGCCAGCAGCTCCCCCGGACTAGCGGGCCGCGGGGAGCTGTTTTTT. This gives the protein CASSSPGLAGRGELFF.